Below, 5 T cell receptor beta chains from the same sample are listed, as sequenced in a study of blood T cell repertoires in COVID-19. TCRdb's copy holds only in-frame clones and misses some; the assay was immunoSEQ multiplex PCR. The table lists tens of thousands of clones, 89% of them singletons. Sequenced sample: peripheral blood. Receptor source: a man between 45 and 60 years old with active COVID-19.

This chain connects TRBV18 to TRBJ1-1; a weak D match, TRBD1 (6 bases). The CDR3 is 14 amino acids. Germline CDR1 is KGHSH and CDR2 is LQKENI. V was clipped by 3 bases and J by 0 bases, with 8 bases between them. This CDR3 reads CASSPGALNTEAFF. In DNA, the CDR3 is TGTGCCAGCTCACCGGGGGCCCTGAACACTGAAGCTTTCTTT. The variable domain in full, completed from reference TRBV18 and TRBJ1-1, reads NAGVMQNPRHLVRRRGQEARLRCSPMKGHSHVYWYRQLPEEGLKFMVYLQKENIIDESGMPKERFSAEFPKEGPSILRIQQVVRGDSAAYFCASSPGALNTEAFFGQGTRLTVV.

This clone was recorded once. This CDR3 is CASSLEALEYNEQFF. As DNA, the CDR3 is TGTGCCAGCAGCTTAGAAGCCCTGGAGTACAATGAGCAGTTCTTC. The gene calls are TRBV7-2 and TRBJ2-1; D is unclear. In germline, CDR1 is SGHTA, CDR2 FQGNSA. The CDR3 sequence is 15 residues long. Trimming pared 1 base from V and 4 bases from J, leaving 11 bases between.

V and J are TRBV4-1 and TRBJ2-7; D may be TRBD1 (7 bases). Germline assignment: CDR1 MGHRA and CDR2 YSYEKL. This CDR3 comprises 16 residues. Trimming left V 0 bases short and J 3 bases short, with 15 bases between. Here the CDR3 reads CASSQDQGGGFYEQYF. CDR3 DNA: TGCGCCAGCAGCCAAGATCAGGGGGGCGGTTTCTACGAGCAGTACTTC.

This sequence joins TRBV5-6 and TRBJ2-3, with 10 bases identical to TRBD1. Germline-derived CDR1 and CDR2 are SGHDT and YYEEEE. Trimming removed 4 bases from V and 0 bases from J; junction bases left unmatched: 2. The CDR3 is 15 residues long. In nucleotides, the CDR3 is TGTGCCAGCAGCGGGGACAGGGGAAGCACAGATACGCAGTATTTT. The encoded protein is CASSGDRGSTDTQYF.

This chain uses TRBV4-1 with TRBJ2-7, with TRBD2 matching 8 bases. This CDR3 is built from 14 residues. CDR1 MGHRA and CDR2 YSYEKL come from the germline V gene. Trimming cost V 0 bases and J 11 bases; bases outside gene matches: 9. CDR3 loop: CASSQELIDGGEYF. The DNA for the CDR3 is TGCGCCAGCAGCCAAGAGTTAATCGACGGGGGGGAGTACTTC.